Listed here are 31 T cell receptor beta chains from one sample, sequenced in a study of cytomegalovirus exposure and HLA in healthy donors. 60 Vbeta and 13 Jbeta primers were used in PCR. Some clones are missing from TCRdb's copy, which holds only in-frame ones; the method was immunoSEQ multiplex PCR. The table lists about 82,000 clones, 10% of them singletons. Sequenced material: PBMCs. These receptors were taken from a man aged 60 to 75 in good health and CMV-seropositive.

The chain combines TRBV6-1 with TRBJ1-2; D unclear. The germline V gene encodes CDR1 MNHNS and CDR2 SASEGT. The V gene lost 1 base and the J gene lost 8 bases, with 11 bases spanning the gap. This CDR3 spans 13 amino acids. CDR3 residues: CASSEELPGGYTF. DNA for the CDR3: TGTGCCAGCAGTGAAGAGTTGCCTGGCGGCTACACCTTC.

As concerns this clone: The junction shows a germline mismatch at one end, possibly a read error. Distinct nucleotide sequences in the sample also encode this CDR3. This chain links TRBV7-9 with TRBJ2-7; D gene ambiguous. The CDR3 length is 14 residues. The germline V gene encodes CDR1 SEHNR and CDR2 FQNEAQ (reference sequence). CDR3: CASSLFQAAYEQYF. CDR3 nucleotide sequence: TGTGCCAGCAGCTTATTTCAGGCCGCCTACGAGCAGTATTTC.

The rearrangement uses TRBV30 and TRBJ1-5, with D unresolved. V was cut by 2 bases and J by 4 bases, with 9 bases left in between. Germline loops: CDR1 GTSNPN, CDR2 SVGIG (reference sequence). This CDR3 has 13 amino acids. As DNA, the CDR3 is TGTGCCTGGAGTCTCGGGAGGAATCAGCCCCAGCATTTT. It yields the protein CAWSLGRNQPQHF.

The table lists this clone with a few counts. Written as DNA, the CDR3 is TGCAGCGTCGGGATACTGGGGGAGACCCAGTACTTC. Its translation: CSVGILGETQYF. The chain links TRBV29-1 to TRBJ2-5; a possible D gene is TRBD2 (5 bases). The ends were cut back, 6 bases at V and 5 bases at J, with 13 bases in the middle. Germline CDR1 is SQVTM and CDR2 is ANQGSEA. CDR3 length equals 12 residues.

The rearrangement joins TRBV12-2 to TRBJ1-5; the DNA was not compared with TRBD1, the D call given in the table. TRBV12-2 is listed as a pseudogene. The CDR3 length is 18 residues. The CDR3 sequence is CASRLEDRRVYGNQPQHF. CDR3 coding DNA: TGTGCAAGTCGCTTAGAGGACAGGCGCGTATATGGCAATCAGCCCCAGCATTTT.

The chain recombines TRBV19 with TRBJ1-1; the match to TRBD1 covers 8 bases. Per germline, CDR1 LNHDA and CDR2 SQIVND (reference sequence). Losses at the gene ends were 6 bases for V and 5 bases for J; bases not matched to a gene: 8. The CDR3 has 14 amino acids. The CDR3: CASREQGGSTEAFF. The CDR3 DNA reads as TGTGCCAGTAGGGAACAGGGGGGCTCAACTGAAGCTTTCTTT.

This clone was recorded a few times. The rearrangement joins TRBV5-1 to TRBJ1-1, with D maybe TRBD1 (5 bases). CDR1 is SGHRS, CDR2 YFSETQ, per germline. The V end lost 0 bases, the J end lost 0 bases, and 9 bases lay between the germline ends. The CDR3 runs to 15 residues. CDR3 nucleotides: TGCGCCAGCAGCTTGGGACAGACCATGAACACTGAAGCTTTCTTT. Protein product: CASSLGQTMNTEAFF.

The rearrangement links TRBV5-4 to TRBJ1-4; 10 bases map to TRBD1. V lost 4 bases to trimming and J lost 8 bases; unmatched junction nucleotides: 8. The length of the CDR3 is 15 residues. Germline CDR1 is SGHNT and CDR2 is YYREEE (reference sequence). For the CDR3, the DNA is TGTGCCAGCAGCACCACGACAGGGGGCGGGGAAAAACTGTTTTTT. Its protein product is CASSTTTGGGEKLFF.

This clone was seen more than once but under ten times. V is TRBV10-3 and J is TRBJ1-3; TRBD1 matches 7 bases. CDR3 length equals 12 residues. The junction had 9 bases not matched to a gene; V was cut back by 11 bases and J by 8 bases. CDR1 is ENHRY and CDR2 is SYGVKD in the germline V gene. The CDR3 bases are TGTGCCTCTCAGGGGGATTTGGACACCATATATTTT. It codes for CASQGDLDTIYF.

Here the CDR3 DNA reads TGTGCCATCAGTGAGTCGACTCAGCCAGATACGCAGTATTTT. Translation gives CAISESTQPDTQYF. This chain uses TRBV10-3 with TRBJ2-3; D is unresolved. Germline V gene data show CDR1 as ENHRY and CDR2 as SYGVKD. The CDR3 is 14 amino acids. The V and J ends lost 0 bases and 4 bases respectively, with 8 bases between them.

The V gene is TRBV10-3, the J gene TRBJ2-2; D call uncertain. CDR3 length equals 13 residues. CDR1 and CDR2 from the germline V gene are ENHRY and SYGVKD. V was clipped by 6 bases and J by 1 base, with 6 bases between them. CDR3 nucleotide sequence: TGTGCCATCAGGGCAGGGAACACCGGGGAGCTGTTTTTT. Encoded protein: CAIRAGNTGELFF.

The table lists this clone with a few counts. This rearrangement joins TRBV6-6 to TRBJ2-7; 7 nucleotides match TRBD2. Germline V gene sequence: CDR1 MNHNY, CDR2 SVGAGI (reference sequence). CDR3 length: 14 amino acids. Unmatched junction bases numbered 8, after V lost 6 bases and J lost 3 bases. CDR3 sequence: CASSSGIAGYEQYF. The CDR3 region has the DNA TGTGCCAGCAGCTCCGGGATAGCGGGCTACGAGCAGTACTTC.

This clone was recorded a few times. This chain connects TRBV19 to TRBJ1-2; TRBD1 matches at 9 bases. This CDR3 is 17 amino acids long. J was trimmed by 3 bases and V by 3 bases; bases with no gene match: 11. The germline V gene has CDR1 LNHDA and CDR2 SQIVND (reference sequence). The CDR3, as DNA: TGTGCCAGTAGTATTGGGACAGGGCGACGAACGGACTATGGCTACACCTTC. Protein product: CASSIGTGRRTDYGYTF. The whole variable domain, filled in from reference TRBV19 and TRBJ1-2, reads DGGITQSPKYLFRKEGQNVTLSCEQNLNHDAMYWYRQDPGQGLRLIYYSQIVNDFQKGDIAEGYSVSREKKESFPLTVTSAQKNPTAFYLCASSIGTGRRTDYGYTFGSGTRLTVV.

This clone was recorded a few times. The chain joins TRBV18 to TRBJ2-5; TRBD1 might be the D (5 bases). CDR1 is KGHSH, CDR2 LQKENI, per germline. V lost 1 base, J lost 2 bases, and 11 bases lay in between. This CDR3 contains 15 residues. The CDR3 region is CASSPLQDKQETQYF. The CDR3 DNA sequence: TGTGCCAGCTCACCACTTCAGGACAAACAAGAGACCCAGTACTTC.

This clone was counted a single time. The chain has TRBV7-8 and TRBJ2-2, with unresolved D. Trimming shortened V by 5 bases and J by 7 bases, and 17 bases separated the two germline ends. The CDR3 has 15 amino acids. Looked up from germline, CDR1 is SGHVS and CDR2 is FQNEAQ. The CDR3 reads CASSPSAGGLGELFF. CDR3 in DNA: TGTGCCAGCAGCCCCTCGGCAGGTGGGCTCGGGGAGCTGTTTTTT.

DNA of the CDR3: TGCGCCAGCAGCTCGTCAACAGGTGGGGGGGTTAAGGAAAAACTGTTTTTT. Residues: CASSSSTGGGVKEKLFF. The chain employs TRBV5-1 and TRBJ1-4; TRBD1 might be the D (5 bases). This CDR3 has 17 residues. The V gene's germline CDR1 is SGHRS and CDR2 YFSETQ. V was shortened by 3 bases and J by 8 bases, with 23 bases between the two germline ends.

This chain links TRBV30 with TRBJ1-1; 7 bases map to TRBD1. Germline V lookup: CDR1 GTSNPN, CDR2 SVGIG (reference sequence). CDR3 length: 14 amino acids. Trimming took 8 bases from V and 5 from J; bases not matched to a gene: 14. The CDR3 coding sequence is TGTGCCATCCCTCGACAGGGTAGGAAGACTGAAGCTTTCTTT. It is translated as CAIPRQGRKTEAFF.

The chain is built from TRBV7-3 and TRBJ2-6; the D is unclear. The CDR3 loop spans 14 amino acids. V was pared by 6 bases and J by 0 bases, with 6 bases between. Looked up from germline, CDR1 is SGHTA and CDR2 is FQGTGA. CDR3 coding DNA: TGTGCCAGCAGACCAGACTCTGGGGCCAACGTCCTGACTTTC. Translation: CASRPDSGANVLTF.

V usage is TRBV9 and J usage is TRBJ2-3; the D is unclear. Germline lookup yields CDR1 SGDLS and CDR2 YYNGEE. The length of the CDR3 is 13 residues. The V gene lost 6 bases and the J gene lost 6 bases, with 14 bases spanning the gap. CDR3 nucleotides: TGTGCCAGCACCAAAGCACCGTCCGATACGCAGTATTTT. This codes for CASTKAPSDTQYF.

The chain combines TRBV7-8 with TRBJ1-5, with D tentatively TRBD1 (5 bases). Germline V gives CDR1 SGHVS, CDR2 FQNEAQ. V was clipped by 5 bases and J by 7 bases, with 18 bases between them. The CDR3 extends over 15 amino acids. In nucleotides, the CDR3 is TGTGCCAGCAGCCCCCTTAGCGGGGCTGGGCAGCCCCAGCATTTT. Its translation: CASSPLSGAGQPQHF.

This clone was counted only a few times. This chain uses TRBV30 with TRBJ2-2; 8 bases match TRBD1. The CDR3 has 15 residues. The germline V gene encodes CDR1 GTSNPN and CDR2 SVGIG (reference sequence). V was clipped by 3 bases and J by 6 bases; unmatched bases: 9. CDR3 sequence (DNA): TGTGCCTGGAGAAGGACAGGGATGATCCCCGGGGAGCTGTTTTTT. Its translation is CAWRRTGMIPGELFF.

This sequence joins TRBV29-1 and TRBJ2-1, with TRBD2 matching 10 bases. V lost 1 base, J lost 1 base, and 10 bases stayed unmatched. Germline CDR1 and CDR2: SQVTM and ANQGSEA. The CDR3 is 18 residues long. CDR3 protein: CSVEGGSGGLLSYNEQFF. The CDR3 coding sequence is TGCAGCGTTGAAGGGGGTAGCGGGGGGCTCTTGTCCTACAATGAGCAGTTCTTC.

The V call is TRBV4-1, the J call TRBJ2-7, with 12 bases fitting TRBD2. After removal of 1 base from V and 2 bases from J, the junction contained 0 bases not matched to a gene. Germline CDR1 MGHRA, CDR2 YSYEKL. The length of the CDR3 is 15 residues. The CDR3 DNA reads TGCGCCAGCAGCCAAGGGACTAGCGGGACCTACGAGCAGTACTTC. Translated: CASSQGTSGTYEQYF.

In this sample, this clone turned up a few times. The chain combines TRBV11-2 with TRBJ1-1; TRBD1 might be the D (5 bases). Trimming took 3 bases from V and 1 from J, leaving 9 bases between them. The CDR3 sequence is 14 residues long. From germline, CDR1 is SGHAT and CDR2 FQNNGV. The CDR3 protein is CASSLERGNTEAFF. The CDR3 DNA follows: TGTGCCAGCAGCTTGGAAAGGGGGAACACTGAAGCTTTCTTT. The complete variable domain, with remaining parts taken from reference TRBV11-2 and TRBJ1-1, reads EAGVAQSPRYKIIEKRQSVAFWCNPISGHATLYWYQQILGQGPKLLIQFQNNGVVDDSQLPKDRFSAERLKGVDSTLKIQPAKLEDSAVYLCASSLERGNTEAFFGQGTRLTVV.

The rearrangement joins TRBV6-5 to TRBJ2-5, with D possibly matching TRBD2 (5 bases). CDR1 is MNHEY and CDR2 is SVGAGI in the germline V gene. This CDR3 is built from 15 residues. V lost 4 bases to trimming and J lost 2 bases, with 14 bases between them. The CDR3, as DNA: TGTGCCAGCAGTTCTCTACCCGGGATTCAAGAGACCCAGTACTTC. Residues: CASSSLPGIQETQYF.

V is TRBV10-2 and J is TRBJ2-3; TRBD2 matches at 7 bases. CDR3 length: 16 residues. The V gene end was trimmed by 3 bases and the J gene end by 0 bases; junction bases not matched to a gene: 6. Germline V gene data show CDR1 as WSHSY and CDR2 as SAAADI. The CDR3 sequence is CASSDPSGSSTDTQYF. Written as DNA, the CDR3 is TGCGCCAGCAGTGACCCTAGCGGATCTAGCACAGATACGCAGTATTTT.

In its sample, this clone was seen a few times. The chain has TRBV5-1 and TRBJ2-5; D is undetermined. The CDR3 runs to 12 residues. V was shortened by 1 base and J by 5 bases, with 6 bases between the two germline ends. The germline V gene encodes CDR1 SGHRS and CDR2 YFSETQ. CDR3: CASSLSGETQYF. The CDR3 coding sequence is TGCGCCAGCAGCTTGTCCGGTGAGACCCAGTACTTC.

This chain links TRBV7-3 with TRBJ2-1; D perhaps matches TRBD1 (6 bases). The CDR3 has 13 amino acids. Germline values: CDR1 SGHTA, CDR2 FQGTGA. The V end was cut by 5 bases, the J end by 9 bases, with 14 bases between. In DNA form, the CDR3 reads TGTGCCAGCAGCCGAGAACAGGGCTTTGAGCAGTTCTTC. Encoded protein: CASSREQGFEQFF. The entire variable domain, with the rest obtained from reference TRBV7-3 and TRBJ2-1, is as follows: GAGVSQTPSNKVTEKGKYVELRCDPISGHTALYWYRQSLGQGPEFLIYFQGTGAADDSGLPNDRFFAVRPEGSVSTLKIQRTERGDSAVYLCASSREQGFEQFFGPGTRLTVL.

The chain recombines TRBV14 with TRBJ1-2, with TRBD1 identical over 9 bases. This CDR3 has 15 amino acids. Germline-derived CDR1 and CDR2 are SGHDN and FVKESK. After removal of 4 bases from V and 8 bases from J, the junction contained 11 bases not matched to a gene. CDR3 DNA: TGTGCCAGCAGCCGATTACAGGGGGCTGCGAGGGGCTACACCTTC. Protein sequence: CASSRLQGAARGYTF.

The V gene is TRBV7-2, the J gene TRBJ2-7, with 9 bases that match TRBD1. The length of the CDR3 is 13 residues. Unmatched junction bases numbered 0, after V lost 4 bases and J lost 2 bases. The germline V gene has CDR1 SGHTA and CDR2 FQGNSA. CDR3 bases: TGTGCCAGCAGCTGGACAGGGGCCTACGAGCAGTACTTC. Residues: CASSWTGAYEQYF.

This clone was recorded a few times. The chain has TRBV11-3 and TRBJ1-1; D might be TRBD1 (5 bases). The CDR3 spans 15 residues. Germline loops: CDR1 SGHNT, CDR2 YENEEA. Trimming left V 0 bases short and J 5 bases short, with 13 bases between. CDR3 loop: CASSLDPGKKTEAFF. The CDR3 nucleotides read TGTGCCAGCAGCTTAGATCCAGGGAAGAAGACTGAAGCTTTCTTT.